This T cell receptor (beta chain) was profiled in a study of neurological immune-mediated disorders. Findings and caveats of the study: Among expanded clones, no CDR3 amino acid sequences were shared across subjects, a pattern suggesting private repertoires in all groups.

With regard to this clonotype: What it recognizes is unknown. Compared with germline, one end of the junction differs, possibly owing to a read error.

Synthesis of cDNA used 5'RACE (with 10-nucleotide random UMIs). Each CDR3 protein gets one entry after TCRdb re-called the 5' RACE reads with MiXCR. In the table there are 70,000 to 90,000 distinct CDR3 sequences, 4.5% to 6.5% of which are singletons. The TCR originated in a woman in her thirties with multiple sclerosis. Source material: PBMCs.

Here the CDR3 reads CASVHRRGATSYEKYF. The CDR3, as DNA: TGTGCCAGCGTCCATCGCAGGGGGGCGACCTCCTACGAGAAGTACTTC. This chain links TRBV6-2 or TRBV6-3 with TRBJ2-7, with D perhaps TRBD1 (7 bases). The germline CDR1 and CDR2 sequences are MNHEY and SVGEGT. The CDR3 is made up of 16 amino acids.